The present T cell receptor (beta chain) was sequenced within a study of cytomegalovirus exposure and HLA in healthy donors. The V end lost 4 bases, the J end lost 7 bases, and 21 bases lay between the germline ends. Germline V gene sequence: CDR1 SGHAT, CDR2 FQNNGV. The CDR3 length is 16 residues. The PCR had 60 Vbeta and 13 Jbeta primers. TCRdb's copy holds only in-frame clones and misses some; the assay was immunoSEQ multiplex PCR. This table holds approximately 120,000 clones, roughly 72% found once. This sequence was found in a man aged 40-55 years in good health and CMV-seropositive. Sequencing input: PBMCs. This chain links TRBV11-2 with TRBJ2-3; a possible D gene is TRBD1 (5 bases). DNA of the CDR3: TGTGCCAGCAGCTCCTACTCCAGGGCCCCATCCCATACGCAGTATTTT. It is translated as CASSSYSRAPSHTQYF. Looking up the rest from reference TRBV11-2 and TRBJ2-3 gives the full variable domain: EAGVAQSPRYKIIEKRQSVAFWCNPISGHATLYWYQQILGQGPKLLIQFQNNGVVDDSQLPKDRFSAERLKGVDSTLKIQPAKLEDSAVYLCASSSYSRAPSHTQYFGPGTRLTVL.